This T cell receptor (beta chain) was captured by sequencing in a study of PD-1 blockade in classical Hodgkin lymphoma. About this clone itself: Its target is not known.

Points from the study as a whole: It was among complete responders that baseline diversity resembled that of newly diagnosed patients.

Trimming cost V 5 bases and J 2 bases, with 10 bases left between them. CDR1 is SEHNR and CDR2 is FQNEAQ in the germline V gene (reference sequence). CDR3 length: 14 residues. Documented time point: cycle 4 day 1 (C4D1), after more than 5 weeks of nivolumab. Exposure to brentuximab vedotin varied, and each patient had relapsed following autologous stem cell transplantation. Some clones are missing from TCRdb's copy, which holds only in-frame ones; the method was immunoSEQ multiplex PCR. The sample includes just under 65,000 clones, 91% of them seen just once. V is TRBV7-9 and J is TRBJ1-5, with D uncertain. The receptor was derived from a human donor with classical Hodgkin lymphoma. The material was peripheral blood mononuclear cells (PBMCs), obtained before the fourth cycle of nivolumab. The CDR3 nucleotides read TGTGCCAGCAGCCCCGGCGGGGGCAATCAGCCCCAGCATTTT. This encodes CASSPGGGNQPQHF.